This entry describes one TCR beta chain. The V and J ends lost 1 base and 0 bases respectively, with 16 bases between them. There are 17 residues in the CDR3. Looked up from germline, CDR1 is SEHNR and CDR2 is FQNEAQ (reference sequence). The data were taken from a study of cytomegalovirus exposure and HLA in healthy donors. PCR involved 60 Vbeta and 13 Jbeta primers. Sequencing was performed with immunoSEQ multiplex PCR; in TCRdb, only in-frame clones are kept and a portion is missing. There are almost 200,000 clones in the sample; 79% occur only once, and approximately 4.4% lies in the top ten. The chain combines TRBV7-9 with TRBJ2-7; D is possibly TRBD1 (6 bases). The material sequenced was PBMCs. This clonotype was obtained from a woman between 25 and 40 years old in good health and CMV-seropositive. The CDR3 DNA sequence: TGTGCCAGCAGCTTAGGGGCTTTGGGACACCTCTCCTACGAGCAGTACTTC. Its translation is CASSLGALGHLSYEQYF.